The text below deals with one T cell receptor beta chain. Its antigen is unidentified. These data come from a study of T cell responses to AZD1222 COVID-19 vaccine. Study observations and caveats: The peak T cell response came first, and repertoires were sampled only after it. Donors were largely white British and mainly female; clonal diversity was possibly underestimated.

Clones were sequenced by immunoSEQ multiplex PCR, and TCRdb holds only the in-frame ones, with some missing. The sample comprises 150,000 to 200,000 clones, about 86% of which are singletons, and approximately 0.49% rests with the top ten. The sequence derives from an adult in good health. This specimen was peripheral blood, taken on day 0 of AZD1222 vaccination.

CDR3 residues: CASSIDSLSYNEQFF. CDR3 bases: TGTGCCAGTAGTATAGACTCCTTGTCCTACAATGAGCAGTTCTTC. The rearrangement links TRBV19 to TRBJ2-1; D is unresolved. Between the trimmed V and J ends, which lost 0 bases and 1 base, there was a span of 7 bases. The CDR3 extends over 15 amino acids. Per germline, CDR1 LNHDA and CDR2 SQIVND (reference sequence).